This TCR beta chain was profiled in a study of shared clonotypes between healthy human individuals (dated by TCRdb to 2018 to 2020). Regarding the complete study: A couple of women and three men aged 18 to 49 years were included in the cohort. For each donor, CD4 naive and CD4 memory were each given three plates, CD8 naive was given two plates, and CD8 memory was given one plate. To estimate repertoire size and how much clonotypes are shared between individuals, the study performed deep sequencing of blood TCR repertoires from a few healthy adults. Libraries were prepared and TCR repertoires were sequenced by different laboratories using diverse techniques, in order to increase sequencing depth and limit assay-specific biases. Leukapheresis yielded between about 0.85 and 10 billion PBMCs per donor.

Using the deep immunoSEQ assay, multiplex PCR amplified TCR CDR3 regions from genomic DNA. Genomic DNA extracted from each cell subset was distributed evenly over all wells of several immunoSEQ 96-well plates, and each plate served as one replicate. For sorted subsets, roughly 200 ng of genomic DNA, equivalent to some 30,000 T cell genomes, went into each replicate PCR. The purified libraries were quantified using a Qubit 3.0 fluorometer, sized with a Bioanalyzer 2100, and then quantified again using the KAPA Library Quantification kit. Every immunoSEQ 96-well plate was sequenced on a separate single-read 150-cycle Illumina NextSeq 550 flow cell. Regarding the original processing steps: Because the immunoSEQ output included only junctional sequences and no quality scores, the filtering could not be the same as the filtering used for full-length reads. Sequences were annotated with PyIR, a Python wrapper for IgBLAST v1.9, using IMGT germline references to assign V/J genes and CDR3. Reads were filtered out if the reads had weak V/J assignments (E-value above 1e-6), no CDR3, stop codons, out-of-frame junctions, or ambiguous translated residues. V3J clonotypes were defined as sequences sharing the same inferred V gene, J gene, and CDR3 amino acid sequence. Percentage overlap between repertoires was computed as shared unique clonotypes divided by the size of the smaller repertoire. Repertoire richness was assessed with RTK rarefaction, the Chao1 estimator, and Recon v2.1 estimates of unobserved clonotypes. For all TCRbeta clonotypes obtained by the gDNA method from a few donors, generation probabilities were computed with OLGA. TCRdb limited this immuneACCESS table to in-frame rearrangements with V and J called. A share of clones is missing; checked studies link under half to unresolved V genes, and the rest is unexplained. V and J calls and clone size follow that table, whereas D and trimming were derived from the DNA. Counted in this sample were roughly 590,000 clones; around 95% of them appeared once. The ten largest clones add up to 0.09% to 0.13% of the sample.

Inclusive of the bounding cysteine and phenylalanine, the CDR3 is 22 residues long. Of all the DNA, just the CDR3 is kept, 66 bases in frame from base 1. CD8 naive samples consisted of CD45RO-negative cells that were positively selected for CCR7, yielding a CD45RA+CCR7+ population without TemRA cells. The donors were healthy, HIV-negative adults who had no recently reported acute infections or vaccinations. Only Caucasian adults living in Nashville, Tennessee, USA were represented among the donors. After blood collection by leukapheresis, PBMCs were isolated using Ficoll-Histopaque density gradient centrifugation and then cryopreserved in the vapor phase of liquid nitrogen. Purity and quantity of every magnetically sorted T cell population were checked by analytical flow cytometry. Each sorted fraction had its genomic DNA isolated and then quantified by UV absorbance on a Nanodrop 2000c. What the work shows at the level of the full study, not this receptor alone: About 4.5% of naive CD4, around 4% of naive CD8, 2.3% of memory CD4, and around 0.4% of memory CD8 clonotypes were shared across several donors. Pairwise subsampling indicated that sequencing depth was expected to affect the degree of clonotype sharing among donors. Sampling was restricted to blood, and TCR repertoires in tissues likely differ from the TCR repertoires found in blood. Because the study included a small number of donors, the genetic and exposure-history diversity represented was limited. Incomplete sequencing was indicated by rarefaction of sorted-subset datasets, despite the large sequencing depth. Clonotypes shared by all four sorted-subset donors showed higher generation probabilities than non-shared clonotypes. Naive subsets generally had larger estimated clonotype richness than memory subsets.

Regarding this clone: Its binding antigen is unknown. One base away there is no much larger clone; base qualities are not given.

Sequenced sample: naive CD8+ T cells sorted from blood. The cell subset or site label on this specimen signifies: CD45RA+CCR7+. The clonotype comes from a woman aged 25 to 45 in good health. The chain uses TRBV21-1 and TRBJ2-3; the DNA was not compared with TRBD2, the D call given in the table. TRBV21-1 is a pseudogene segment. The CDR3 region: CASSPSTGHSLAGRVGTDTQYF. The DNA sequence is given as TGTGCCAGCAGCCCCAGTACAGGACATAGTCTAGCGGGACGGGTCGGCACAGATACGCAGTATTTT.